The sequence of this T cell receptor (beta chain) was determined in a study of tissue T cells after allogeneic stem cell transplantation. Germline V gives CDR1 SGHLS, CDR2 HYDKME. This CDR3 is 13 amino acids long. Losses at the gene ends were 3 bases for V and 3 bases for J; bases not matched to a gene: 1. As for time point: mouse harvest day 14 after allogeneic transplant. Each mouse received 10^7 T-cell-depleted marrow cells plus 10^6 splenic CD5+ T cells by tail vein. Survey-depth TCRbeta CDR3 sequencing reported V/J genes and productive frequencies. TCRdb keeps only in-frame clones here, not all; method: immunoSEQ multiplex PCR. The data contain almost 7,000 clones, over 30% of them singletons. As to this clone: Antigen: not known. Any gene name here is a mouse gene name. The read ends 1 residue early relative to the CDR3; the germline J gene fills the gap.

Findings and limits, study-wide: The study did not identify alloreactive or antigen-specific tissue TCRs, and some clones might be persisting host cells. Within patients, tissue anatomy strongly shaped TCR repertoire composition.

Material for sequencing was skin. The rearrangement joins TRBV12-2 to TRBJ2-5; 8 positions agree with TRBD1. This receptor was identified in a female BALB/c mouse given C57BL/6 T cells with graft-versus-host disease after an allogeneic hematopoietic cell transplant. CDR3 DNA, as far as it was read: TGTGCCAGCTCTTGGACAGGGCAAGACACCCAGTAC. Its translation is CASSWTGQDTQY. The entire CDR3 sequence reads CASSWTGQDTQYF.